This TCR beta chain was sequenced during a study of shared T cell receptors in the human thymus. The protocol was immunoSEQ multiplex PCR, while the TCRdb copy is restricted to in-frame clones and leaves out a portion. The repertoire includes 700,000 or so clones, roughly 85% of them detected once, and 0.0095% to 0.011% sits in the top ten. The germline CDR1 and CDR2 sequences are SGHTA and FQGNSA. The CDR3 runs to 15 residues. The V and J ends lost 5 bases and 9 bases, in that order; junction bases with no gene match: 14. This sample was also put to use in a study of human thymus T cells. In that study: Donors were healthy Finnish babies undergoing corrective operations for congenital heart defects. Resections from corrective heart surgery provided thymus tissue. Thymic and blood repertoires appeared to display a bias in their usage of V and J genes. The related literature has documented a marked overlap of thymic repertoires among unrelated individuals.

Input material: thymocytes. The TCR originated in a girl in the first two years of life with a congenital heart defect. The chain combines TRBV7-2 with TRBJ2-5; TRBD2 matches at 8 bases. The CDR3 nucleotides are TGTGCCAGCAGCCCCACTAGCGGATTGTTAAGGGCCCAGTACTTC. Its translation is CASSPTSGLLRAQYF.